Below are 13 T cell receptor beta chains sequenced from a single sample in a study of OX40 agonist ivuxolimab in advanced cancers. Measured with immunoSEQ multiplex PCR; TCRdb has only the in-frame clones, and not every one. Here the sample spans under 80,000 clones, over 75% being singletons. The source material was CD4+ or CD8+ T cells sorted from blood, sampled in a trial of the OX40 agonist ivuxolimab. The receptors stem from an adult with an advanced solid tumor such as melanoma, head and neck, liver or kidney cancer.

The chain employs TRBV7-9 and TRBJ2-1; D remains ambiguous. Germline CDR1 reads SEHNR; CDR2 reads FQNEAQ (reference sequence). V was shortened by 5 bases and J by 0 bases, with 14 bases between the two germline ends. The CDR3 runs to 16 residues. The chain's CDR3 is CASSGVRRSSYNEQFF. CDR3 sequence (DNA): TGTGCCAGCAGCGGAGTACGCCGTAGCTCCTACAATGAGCAGTTCTTC. Complete variable domain (other parts from reference TRBV7-9 and TRBJ2-1): DTGVSQNPRHKITKRGQNVTFRCDPISEHNRLYWYRQTLGQGPEFLTYFQNEAQLEKSRLLSDRFSAERPKGSFSTLEIQRTEQGDSAMYLCASSGVRRSSYNEQFFGPGTRLTVL.

The rearrangement uses TRBV29-1 and TRBJ2-3; D not certain. Looked up from germline, CDR1 is SQVTM and CDR2 is ANQGSEA. This CDR3 is 14 amino acids long. V was pared by 7 bases and J by 6 bases, with 20 bases between. The CDR3 region has the DNA TGCAGCGCCGGTGACCCAGAAAGAGGTGATACGCAGTATTTT. This codes for CSAGDPERGDTQYF.

Only one count was recorded for this clone. V gene TRBV7-9 combines with J gene TRBJ1-6; D is unclear. Germline V gene data show CDR1 as SEHNR and CDR2 as FQNEAQ (reference sequence). The CDR3 length is 13 residues. V lost 0 bases, J lost 9 bases, and 6 bases lay in between. The CDR3 region has the DNA TGTGCCAGCAGCTTAGCGACGCGTTCACCCCTCCACTTT. It encodes CASSLATRSPLHF. Filled out from reference TRBV7-9 and TRBJ1-6, the complete variable domain reads DTGVSQNPRHKITKRGQNVTFRCDPISEHNRLYWYRQTLGQGPEFLTYFQNEAQLEKSRLLSDRFSAERPKGSFSTLEIQRTEQGDSAMYLCASSLATRSPLHFGNGTRLTVT.

This chain joins TRBV10-2 and TRBJ1-5; no definite D call. The CDR3 is 12 residues long. Germline V CDR1 and CDR2: WSHSY, SAAADI. Trimming removed 3 bases from V and 7 bases from J, with 7 bases in between. Written as DNA, the CDR3 is TGCGCCAGCAGTGAAGCCTTACAGCCCCAGCATTTT. Protein sequence: CASSEALQPQHF.

The chain recombines TRBV6-1 with TRBJ2-5; TRBD2 matches at 11 bases. Germline V gives CDR1 MNHNS, CDR2 SASEGT. With V trimmed by 5 bases and J by 5 bases, 7 bases remained unmatched. The CDR3 runs to 15 residues. This CDR3 reads CASSNSGRARETQYF. In DNA, the CDR3 is TGTGCCAGCAGTAATAGCGGGAGGGCCCGGGAGACCCAGTACTTC.

The chain's CDR3 is CASSTGPQGFYEQYF. In DNA form, the CDR3 reads TGTGCCAGCAGCACAGGGCCACAGGGATTCTACGAGCAGTACTTC. The chain couples TRBV5-5 to TRBJ2-7, with TRBD1 as a possible D gene (6 bases). V lost 4 bases and J lost 3, with 17 bases in between. The CDR3 has 15 residues. CDR1 is SGHKS and CDR2 is YYEKEE in the germline V gene (reference sequence).

The chain links TRBV6-1 to TRBJ1-5, with TRBD1 matching over 9 bases. Germline lookup yields CDR1 MNHNS and CDR2 SASEGT. With 4 bases clipped from V and 6 bases from J, the junction kept 4 bases outside the gene matches. The CDR3 extends over 14 amino acids. CDR3 in amino acids: CASSGDRAVQPQHF. CDR3 DNA sequence: TGTGCCAGCAGTGGGGACAGGGCGGTTCAGCCCCAGCATTTT.

The V call is TRBV28, the J call TRBJ1-2, with D possibly TRBD1 on 6 matching bases. Trimming took off 0 bases at V and 0 bases at J, with 14 bases between the two ends. Germline-derived CDR1 and CDR2 are MDHEN and SYDVKM. The CDR3 loop spans 17 amino acids. The CDR3 region is CASSLWRGTQTNYGYTF. The DNA for the CDR3 is TGTGCCAGCAGTTTATGGCGTGGGACACAAACTAACTATGGCTACACCTTC.

Regarding this clone: This specimen includes other DNA sequences encoding the same CDR3. This chain joins TRBV19 and TRBJ2-7; 7 nucleotides agree with TRBD2. Germline V gene sequence: CDR1 LNHDA, CDR2 SQIVND (reference sequence). V was pared by 5 bases and J by 3 bases, with 16 bases of the junction left unmatched. There are 17 residues in the CDR3. The CDR3 reads CASSSRAPWEGRYEQYF. As DNA, the CDR3 is TGTGCCAGTAGTTCCCGGGCCCCCTGGGAGGGCCGCTACGAGCAGTACTTC.

J is TRBJ1-2 and V is TRBV25-1, with no clear D. Trimming removed 1 base at V and 4 bases at J, with 10 bases between. The CDR3 totals 14 residues. CDR1 and CDR2 from the germline V gene are MGHDK and SYGVNS. The DNA of the CDR3 is TGTGCCAGCAGTGAATGGACGGTTACCTATGGCTACACCTTC. This translates into CASSEWTVTYGYTF.

This clone has only one observation. The rearrangement uses TRBV28 and TRBJ2-1, with 11 bases that match TRBD1. The CDR3 is made up of 15 amino acids. The trim removed 8 bases at V and 4 bases at J, leaving 7 bases unmatched. Germline values: CDR1 MDHEN, CDR2 SYDVKM. CDR3: CASVSGQGVYNEQFF. CDR3 coding DNA: TGTGCCAGCGTTTCGGGACAGGGGGTTTACAATGAGCAGTTCTTC. Combining the CDR3 with reference TRBV28 and TRBJ2-1 gives the whole variable domain DVKVTQSSRYLVKRTGEKVFLECVQDMDHENMFWYRQDPGLGLRLIYFSYDVKMKEKGDIPEGYSVSREKKERFSLILESASTNQTSMYLCASVSGQGVYNEQFFGPGTRLTVL.

The rearrangement joins TRBV11-3 to TRBJ1-3; no firm D call. The CDR3 extends over 13 amino acids. Germline values: CDR1 SGHNT, CDR2 YENEEA. Trimming left V 4 bases short and J 4 bases short, with 8 bases between. CDR3 region: CASSSQTGNTIYF. In DNA, the CDR3 is TGTGCCAGCAGCTCCCAGACAGGAAACACCATATATTTT.

This chain joins TRBV9 and TRBJ2-3, with unresolved D. Germline V gene data show CDR1 as SGDLS and CDR2 as YYNGEE. This CDR3 spans 14 amino acids. Between the trimmed V and J ends, which lost 0 bases and 5 bases, there was a span of 10 bases. CDR3 nucleotide sequence: TGTGCCAGCAGCGTAGACCGGTCGAGAGATACGCAGTATTTT. Amino acids: CASSVDRSRDTQYF.